The 23 T cell receptor beta chains given below trace back to one sample, sequenced in a study of CD8 T cells in ankylosing spondylitis (dated by TCRdb to the late 2010s). The library was produced with 5' RACE. The sequencer was an Illumina HiSeq 2500. The raw public data were reprocessed by TCRdb itself: fastp quality trimming at Q25, MiXCR clonotype calling, in-frame beta chains only. Here each entry gathers all rows of one CDR3 protein and keeps the most common genes and DNA. Counted in this sample were roughly 200,000 distinct CDR3 sequences; about a quarter of them appeared once. Approximately 6.6% of the sample is held by the ten biggest clonotypes. The sequenced sample was blood, either unsorted or a sorted T cell fraction (not recorded which). These receptors were taken from a male donor with ankylosing spondylitis or in good health (not recorded which).

This clonotype was found a few times. This sequence joins TRBV7-6 and TRBJ2-7; TRBD2 matches 10 bases. The CDR3 has 16 amino acids. Trimming took 1 base from V and 0 from J; bases not matched to a gene: 3. Germline values: CDR1 SGHVS, CDR2 FNYEAQ. The CDR3 sequence is CASSLVASGSSYEQYF. The CDR3 DNA reads as TGTGCCAGCAGCTTAGTGGCTAGCGGGAGCTCCTACGAGCAGTACTTC.

The sample holds many counts of this clonotype. The CDR3 region has the DNA TGTGCCAGCAGTTTAGGAGTGTCGGAGACCCAGTACTTC. Its protein product is CASSLGVSETQYF. The rearrangement links TRBV12-3 or TRBV12-4 to TRBJ2-5, with D unclear. This CDR3 has 13 residues. Trimming pared 1 base from V and 5 bases from J, leaving 8 bases between.

The V gene is TRBV6-5, the J gene TRBJ2-6; D is unclear. Trimming took 2 bases from V and 0 from J, leaving 2 bases between them. This CDR3 comprises 14 residues. The germline gives CDR1 MNHEY, CDR2 SVGAGI. DNA of the CDR3: TGTGCCAGCAGTTACGTCTCTGGGGCCAACGTCCTGACTTTC. It is translated as CASSYVSGANVLTF.

Here the CDR3 DNA reads TGTGCCAGCAACCCGGGACAGGTCTACTCTGGAAACACCATATATTTT. It specifies CASNPGQVYSGNTIYF. This chain uses TRBV6-1 with TRBJ1-3; 8 positions agree with TRBD1. Trimming took 7 bases from V and 0 from J; bases not matched to a gene: 8. Per germline, CDR1 MNHNS and CDR2 SASEGT. The CDR3 is 16 amino acids.

Many counts were recorded for this clonotype. At one end the junction does not follow the germline gene, possibly because of a read error. The rearrangement joins TRBV7-7 to TRBJ1-5; D is perhaps TRBD1 (6 bases). CDR1 and CDR2 from the germline V gene are SSHAT and FNYEAQ (reference sequence). The length of the CDR3 is 14 residues. CDR3 sequence: CASSPTGSNQPQHF. The CDR3 region has the DNA TGTGCTAGCAGTCCGACAGGTAGCAATCAGCCCCAGCATTTT.

This clonotype was detected ten times or more. The V call is TRBV6-1, the J call TRBJ1-1, with no clear D. CDR1 is MNHNS, CDR2 SASEGT, per germline. CDR3 length: 15 amino acids. The ends were cut back, 6 bases at V and 4 bases at J, with 18 bases in the middle. In nucleotides, the CDR3 is TGTGCCAGCAGCGTCTTTTTGGGCCAGGTCACTGAAGCTTTCTTT. It specifies CASSVFLGQVTEAFF.

The V and J genes are TRBV18 and TRBJ2-1; tentative D call: TRBD1 (6 bases). This CDR3 has 16 amino acids. Germline V gives CDR1 KGHSH, CDR2 LQKENI. Trimming removed 6 bases at V and 0 bases at J, with 15 bases between. The CDR3 nucleotides read TGTGCCAGCTCGAGGACAGTGTATGACTCCTACAATGAGCAGTTCTTC. Its protein product is CASSRTVYDSYNEQFF.

Notes on this clonotype: This may arise from a read error, as a much more abundant clone is one base away. The rearrangement links TRBV20-1 to TRBJ2-2; TRBD2 might be the D (5 bases). Germline V gene lookup returns CDR1 DFQATT and CDR2 SNEGSKA (reference sequence). The CDR3 runs to 12 residues. The CDR3 coding sequence is TGCAGTGCTAGGACAAACACCGGGGAGCTGATTTTT. Amino acids: CSARTNTGELIF.

Remarks on this clonotype: This may come from a read error, since a much larger clone is one base off. The chain has TRBV20-1 and TRBJ1-4, with 11 positions matching TRBD1. The trim removed 7 bases at V and 2 bases at J, leaving 6 bases unmatched. The CDR3 covers 15 residues. Germline values: CDR1 DFQATT, CDR2 SNEGSKA (reference sequence). The CDR3 loop is CSVSGTGGTNEKLFF. The CDR3 DNA sequence: TGCAGTGTTAGCGGGACAGGGGGTACTAATGAAAAACTGTTTTTT.

This clonotype was counted a few times. The chain combines TRBV20-1 with TRBJ2-5; a weak D match, TRBD2 (6 bases). V shed 3 bases and J shed 4 bases, with 15 bases lying between them. Germline CDR1 DFQATT, CDR2 SNEGSKA (reference sequence). The CDR3 length is 14 residues. The CDR3 DNA reads TGCAGTGCTAGGGAAAGGACTATCGGAGAGACCCAGTACTTC. Translation gives CSARERTIGETQYF.

This clonotype was observed many times. The V and J genes are TRBV3-1 and TRBJ2-1; no clear D. Germline CDR1 and CDR2: LGHDT and YNNKEL (reference sequence). The CDR3 is 10 amino acids. V was clipped by 6 bases and J by 7 bases, with 4 bases between them. The CDR3 region is CASSSNEQFF. CDR3 bases: TGTGCCAGCAGTTCGAATGAGCAGTTCTTC.

The chain employs TRBV7-9 and TRBJ1-1, with D unresolved. The germline gives CDR1 SEHNR, CDR2 FQNEAQ (reference sequence). This CDR3 spans 14 amino acids. V was cut by 7 bases and J by 4 bases, with 16 bases left in between. The CDR3 bases are TGTGCCAGCATACGTATGGAGGGAGGCACTGAAGCTTTCTTT. Amino acids: CASIRMEGGTEAFF.

This chain joins TRBV6-5 and TRBJ2-7; no clear D gene. CDR3 length: 14 residues. V was cut by 3 bases and J by 3 bases, with 12 bases left in between. Germline CDR1 reads MNHEY; CDR2 reads SVGAGI. The CDR3 protein is CASSYQSTFYEQYF. The CDR3 DNA reads as TGTGCCAGCAGTTATCAGTCGACGTTCTACGAGCAGTACTTC.

The gene calls are TRBV2 and TRBJ2-5, with 7 bases identical to TRBD2. CDR1 and CDR2 from the germline V gene are SNHLY and FYNNEI. Trimming took 2 bases from V and 4 from J; bases not matched to a gene: 7. The CDR3 has 15 amino acids. The CDR3 region is CASSERAGVGETQYF. The CDR3 DNA reads as TGTGCCAGCAGTGAACGGGCGGGAGTCGGAGAGACCCAGTACTTC.

This clonotype was counted between two and nine times. The genes are TRBV20-1 and TRBJ2-5; TRBD1 or TRBD2 may be the D gene (5 bases each). V was shortened by 6 bases and J by 0 bases, with 11 bases between the two germline ends. Germline V gene sequence: CDR1 DFQATT, CDR2 SNEGSKA (reference sequence). This CDR3 spans 13 amino acids. The CDR3 DNA follows: TGCAGTGCGGCCGGGACGTACCAAGAGACCCAGTACTTC. Translation: CSAAGTYQETQYF.

The genes are TRBV5-1 and TRBJ2-1, with 7 nucleotides matching TRBD2. CDR3 length equals 17 residues. Germline V gives CDR1 SGHRS, CDR2 YFSETQ. The V gene end was trimmed by 4 bases and the J gene end by 4 bases; junction bases not matched to a gene: 14. In DNA, the CDR3 is TGCGCCAGCAGCCTTCAAGGGGAGGGGCAGTTTTACAATGAGCAGTTCTTC. As protein: CASSLQGEGQFYNEQFF.

This clonotype was counted a few times. This rearrangement joins TRBV20-1 to TRBJ1-5; a weak D match, TRBD1 (6 bases). The CDR3 covers 15 residues. With 0 bases removed from V and 10 bases from J, the gap between germline ends came to 19 bases. In germline, CDR1 is DFQATT, CDR2 SNEGSKA (reference sequence). The CDR3 DNA reads TGCAGTGCTAGAGAACCGGGACAAGGGCTTGGTCCCCAGCATTTT. It is translated as CSAREPGQGLGPQHF.

This clonotype was counted at least ten times. The CDR3 loop is CASSPGLAGVTQYF. CDR3 DNA: TGTGCCAGCAGCCCAGGACTAGCGGGAGTAACCCAGTACTTC. The V and J genes are TRBV9 and TRBJ2-5; TRBD2 matches 13 bases. V shed 4 bases, J shed 8 bases, and the junction held 5 bases outside the gene matches. Germline V gives CDR1 SGDLS, CDR2 YYNGEE. The CDR3 covers 14 residues.

This rearrangement joins TRBV7-8 to TRBJ2-1; D remains unclear. The CDR3 covers 13 residues. Trimming stripped 8 bases from V and 0 bases from J, with 8 bases between. Germline lookup yields CDR1 SGHVS and CDR2 FQNEAQ. The CDR3: CASGGSSYNEQFF. In DNA form, the CDR3 reads TGTGCCAGCGGCGGCAGCTCCTACAATGAGCAGTTCTTC.

This clonotype turned up a few times. The chain carries TRBV20-1 and TRBJ2-3, with 7 positions matching TRBD2. CDR1 and CDR2 from the germline V gene are DFQATT and SNEGSKA (reference sequence). This CDR3 spans 16 amino acids. J gave up 0 bases and V 2 bases, and 8 bases lay outside the gene matches. The CDR3 nucleotides read TGCAGTGCTAGAAATCCCCTAGCGGAAAGCACAGATACGCAGTATTTT. Translating gives CSARNPLAESTDTQYF.

V gene TRBV9 combines with J gene TRBJ2-7; D is unresolved. Looked up from germline, CDR1 is SGDLS and CDR2 is YYNGEE. The V end lost 0 bases, the J end lost 2 bases, and 9 bases lay between the germline ends. The CDR3 covers 14 residues. The CDR3 is CASSVDAETYEQYF. The CDR3 DNA reads TGTGCCAGCAGCGTAGATGCGGAGACCTACGAGCAGTACTTC.

The gene calls are TRBV5-5 and TRBJ1-5; D may be TRBD1 (5 bases). Germline V lookup: CDR1 SGHKS, CDR2 YYEKEE (reference sequence). This CDR3 contains 15 residues. Trimming pared 4 bases from V and 0 bases from J, leaving 11 bases between. CDR3 sequence: CASSPGPNSNQPQHF. The DNA for the CDR3 is TGTGCCAGCAGCCCGGGACCGAATAGCAATCAGCCCCAGCATTTT.

V and J are TRBV4-3 and TRBJ2-3, with 7 bases lining up with TRBD1. Germline CDR1 reads LGHNA; CDR2 reads YSLEER. CDR3 length: 16 residues. The junction had 8 bases not matched to a gene; V was cut back by 2 bases and J by 3 bases. The CDR3 nucleotides read TGCGCCAGCAGCCAAACACAGGGGTCGGCGACAGATACGCAGTATTTT. This encodes CASSQTQGSATDTQYF.